This T cell receptor beta chain originates from a study of vaccination and CD4 T cells after COVID-19. Study overall: Investigators drew the post-COVID samples a median roughly 99 days after diagnosis, with a range of 35 to 161.

Sequenced with the Oncomine TCR Beta short-read assay was DNA taken from cultured CD4+ T cells. It was from cultured CD4+ T cells that genomic DNA was extracted. TCRdb itself ran the PCR reads through MiXCR, one entry per CDR3 protein. The sample has 22,000 or so distinct CDR3 sequences, about 41% seen once. Findings of the study overall: Convalescent patients gained a median about 90% of their reactive clones only post-vaccination.

The CDR3 runs to 17 residues. V dropped 6 bases and J dropped 5; count of bases not matched to a gene: 17. Looked up from germline, CDR1 is MNHNS and CDR2 is SASEGT. The sample's treatment: approximately nine-day PBMC culture with coronavirus spike peptide pools or control peptides (ViraFEST assay). Cells received half-medium changes with fresh IL-2 medium on days 3 and 7. A note on this clonotype: Its antigen is undetermined.

The sequencing input was CD4+ T cells from blood, cultured in vitro. The receptor was derived from a human donor who had recovered from COVID-19. This sequence joins TRBV6-1 and TRBJ2-5, with TRBD1 identical over 8 bases. CDR3 bases: TGTGCCAGCAGCTCCTACGCGACAGGGGCTACGAGGGAGACCCAGTACTTC. It encodes CASSSYATGATRETQYF.